This section outlines one T cell receptor beta chain sequence together with its context. The antigen is not known. The germline V gene has CDR1 LNHDA and CDR2 SQIVND (reference sequence). The CDR3 is 16 residues long. V shed 4 bases and J shed 2 bases, with 15 bases lying between them. PCR amplification relied on 60 Vbeta primers (plus 13 Jbeta primers). Sequenced by immunoSEQ multiplex PCR; TCRdb stores in-frame clones only, minus some. The record lists some 110,000 clones, of which the ten most abundant hold more than 0.8%. In nominal health when sampled, donors likely had unrecorded immune exposures nonetheless. The data are from a study of cytomegalovirus exposure and HLA in healthy donors. Study outcomes and limitations: Apparent HLA restriction characterized most CMV-associated TCR beta chains in a later analysis. In a later analysis, a missense DCLRE1C variant was linked to TCR beta V- and J-gene trimming.

The sequenced sample was PBMCs. This clonotype was obtained from a man in his late teens or twenties in good health and CMV-seronegative. The rearrangement links TRBV19 to TRBJ1-3; D not resolved. This CDR3 is CASSTRHGLPGNTIYF. As DNA, the CDR3 is TGTGCCAGTAGTACTCGACATGGGCTTCCTGGAAACACCATATATTTT.